The 25 T cell receptor beta chains given below trace back to one sample, sequenced in a study of graft-versus-host responses after intestinal transplantation. Profiled with immunoSEQ multiplex PCR; TCRdb holds only in-frame clones, not every one. Here the sample spans about 93,000 clones, 85% to 95% being singletons. Their antigens remain unidentified. The sample consisted of unstimulated CD8+ T cells sorted from spleen or lymph node cells, taken before intestinal transplant. Receptors were obtained from a human donor who received an intestinal transplant.

The CDR3 spells CASKAGGPNGELFF. The DNA of the CDR3 is TGTGCCAGCAAGGCGGGAGGGCCTAACGGGGAGCTGTTTTTT. This rearrangement joins TRBV11-2 to TRBJ2-2, with 9 bases fitting TRBD2. This CDR3 has 14 amino acids. From germline, CDR1 is SGHAT and CDR2 FQNNGV. With 7 bases clipped from V and 7 bases from J, the junction kept 7 bases outside the gene matches.

The chain joins TRBV29-1 to TRBJ2-7; D may be TRBD2 (5 bases). The germline V gene encodes CDR1 SQVTM and CDR2 ANQGSEA. This CDR3 has 12 amino acids. Trimming left V 4 bases short and J 5 bases short, with 12 bases between. The CDR3 region has the DNA TGCAGCGTTGGAGGGAATAGCGACGAGCAGTACTTC. As protein: CSVGGNSDEQYF.

V gene TRBV4-2 combines with J gene TRBJ2-3, with 7 bases identical to TRBD2. Germline V gene sequence: CDR1 LGHNA, CDR2 YNFKEQ. The CDR3 extends over 18 amino acids. The V segment lost 1 base and the J segment 0 bases; nucleotides outside the gene matches: 10. CDR3 residues: CASSQAIISGASTDTQYF. CDR3 in DNA: TGTGCCAGCAGCCAAGCTATAATCAGCGGGGCTAGCACAGATACGCAGTATTTT.

This chain joins TRBV9 and TRBJ1-4; D call uncertain. CDR1 is SGDLS, CDR2 YYNGEE, per germline. This CDR3 has 15 residues. Between the trimmed V and J ends, which lost 4 bases and 4 bases, there was a span of 14 bases. Here the CDR3 DNA reads TGTGCCAGCAGCCTAGACGGAGGGTTTAATGAAAAACTGTTTTTT. Amino acids: CASSLDGGFNEKLFF.

This clone showed up just once. This rearrangement joins TRBV5-6 to TRBJ2-5; the match to TRBD2 covers 7 bases. After removal of 3 bases from V and 4 bases from J, the junction contained 12 bases not matched to a gene. CDR1 SGHDT and CDR2 YYEEEE come from the germline V gene. The CDR3 has 16 residues. CDR3 in amino acids: CASSSHGRELVETQYF. CDR3 DNA: TGTGCCAGCAGCTCCCATGGGCGGGAGCTTGTAGAGACCCAGTACTTC.

The chain has TRBV13 and TRBJ2-7; perhaps TRBD1 as D (6 bases). There are 14 residues in the CDR3. Looked up from germline, CDR1 is PRHDT and CDR2 is FYEKMQ (reference sequence). Trimming took 5 bases from V and 7 from J, leaving 18 bases between them. In DNA, the CDR3 is TGTGCCAGCAGCCGCCCCAGGGGATCGGCGGAGCAGTACTTC. This sequence encodes CASSRPRGSAEQYF.

The rearrangement joins TRBV30 to TRBJ2-5; 9 nucleotides agree with TRBD1. The CDR3 is 16 residues long. After removal of 0 bases from V and 5 bases from J, the junction contained 10 bases not matched to a gene. Germline V gene data show CDR1 as GTSNPN and CDR2 as SVGIG (reference sequence). CDR3 residues: CAWSVIHRGLAETQYF. The DNA of the CDR3 is TGTGCCTGGAGTGTAATCCACAGGGGGCTAGCGGAGACCCAGTACTTC.

V is TRBV13 and J is TRBJ2-1, with D possibly TRBD2 on 5 matching bases. The V and J ends lost 5 bases and 10 bases respectively, with 21 bases between them. The CDR3 spans 15 residues. CDR1 is PRHDT and CDR2 is FYEKMQ in the germline V gene (reference sequence). CDR3 amino acids: CASSTRTRPNGEQFF. CDR3 bases: TGTGCCAGCAGCACCAGGACTCGTCCCAATGGGGAGCAGTTCTTC.

This clone was recorded only once. The chain recombines TRBV27 with TRBJ2-7; 8 nucleotides line up with TRBD2. The CDR3 length is 14 residues. The V and J ends lost 4 bases and 0 bases, in that order; junction bases with no gene match: 2. Germline lookup yields CDR1 MNHEY and CDR2 SMNVEV (reference sequence). CDR3 region: CASSSGTSSYEQYF. The CDR3 coding sequence is TGTGCCAGCAGTTCCGGGACTAGCTCCTACGAGCAGTACTTC.

The chain couples TRBV28 to TRBJ1-1; unclear D gene. CDR1 and CDR2 (germline): MDHEN, SYDVKM. V was trimmed by 9 bases and J by 1 base, leaving 15 bases between them. CDR3 length: 14 amino acids. The CDR3 sequence is CASSLVGGNTEAFF. The CDR3 nucleotides read TGTGCCAGTTCACTGGTGGGAGGGAACACTGAAGCTTTCTTT.

Turning to this clone: Other DNA sequences in the same sample also yield this CDR3. This chain joins TRBV11-2 and TRBJ2-7; D is perhaps TRBD1 (6 bases). Germline V gene data show CDR1 as SGHAT and CDR2 as FQNNGV. CDR3 length equals 15 residues. The V gene lost 5 bases and the J gene lost 6 bases, with 20 bases spanning the gap. CDR3 residues: CASSADSITGFEQYF. The CDR3 bases are TGTGCCAGCAGCGCCGATTCTATTACAGGGTTCGAGCAGTACTTC. Full variable domain (rest looked up from reference TRBV11-2 and TRBJ2-7): EAGVAQSPRYKIIEKRQSVAFWCNPISGHATLYWYQQILGQGPKLLIQFQNNGVVDDSQLPKDRFSAERLKGVDSTLKIQPAKLEDSAVYLCASSADSITGFEQYFGPGTRLTVT.

This chain links TRBV4-3 with TRBJ2-1; D ambiguous. V was trimmed by 0 bases and J by 3 bases, leaving 9 bases between them. From germline, CDR1 is LGHNA and CDR2 YSLEER. This CDR3 has 15 amino acids. CDR3 nucleotides: TGCGCCAGCAGCCAAGAATTGTACAGCTACAATGAGCAGTTCTTC. This gives the protein CASSQELYSYNEQFF.

The chain joins TRBV29-1 to TRBJ1-2; possibly TRBD1 for D (6 bases). The CDR3 is 13 residues long. Germline CDR1 is SQVTM and CDR2 is ANQGSEA. Between the trimmed V and J ends, which lost 4 bases and 0 bases, there was a span of 9 bases. The CDR3 sequence is CSVGGQSNYGYTF. In DNA, the CDR3 is TGCAGCGTTGGAGGACAGTCTAACTATGGCTACACCTTC.

The chain combines TRBV7-2 with TRBJ2-5, with TRBD2 identical over 8 bases. CDR1 and CDR2 from the germline V gene are SGHTA and FQGNSA. Trimming took 2 bases from V and 2 from J; bases not matched to a gene: 10. The CDR3 has 17 residues. The CDR3 nucleotides read TGTGCCAGCAGCTTAAATAGGCGGGGGGAAGGACAAGAGACCCAGTACTTC. Translating gives CASSLNRRGEGQETQYF.

V is TRBV7-9 and J is TRBJ1-4; perhaps TRBD1 as D (6 bases). The V end was cut by 2 bases, the J end by 3 bases, with 7 bases between. CDR3 length: 14 amino acids. The germline V gene encodes CDR1 SEHNR and CDR2 FQNEAQ (reference sequence). The DNA for the CDR3 is TGTGCCAGCAGCTTATGGGGGCCTAATGAAAAACTGTTTTTT. Translating it yields CASSLWGPNEKLFF.

This clone has a single count. One end of the junction does not line up with germline, which may come from a read error. This chain joins TRBV27 and TRBJ1-2; D gene unclear. The CDR3 loop spans 14 amino acids. CDR1 and CDR2 from the germline V gene are MNHEY and SMNVEV (reference sequence). The CDR3, as DNA: TGTGCCAGCAGTTCGCGAGGGCCTAACTATGGCCACACCTTC. It encodes CASSSRGPNYGHTF.

V gene TRBV6-1 combines with J gene TRBJ1-1; D is uncertain. Germline assignment: CDR1 MNHNS and CDR2 SASEGT. The CDR3 has 11 residues. V shed 2 bases and J shed 7 bases, with 5 bases lying between them. CDR3 nucleotide sequence: TGTGCCAGCAGTGAACACAGTGAAGCTTTCTTT. Amino acid sequence: CASSEHSEAFF.

This clone came up once. V gene TRBV7-6 combines with J gene TRBJ1-5; D is undetermined. The CDR3 has 13 residues. The germline V gene has CDR1 SGHVS and CDR2 FNYEAQ. The V end was cut by 0 bases, the J end by 4 bases, with 4 bases between. The CDR3 is CASSLAQNQPQHF. The CDR3 DNA reads as TGTGCCAGCAGCTTAGCCCAAAATCAGCCCCAGCATTTT.

The chain recombines TRBV5-1 with TRBJ2-1; unclear D gene. This CDR3 is 15 amino acids long. The germline V gene has CDR1 SGHRS and CDR2 YFSETQ. The V and J ends lost 0 bases and 0 bases respectively, with 7 bases between them. The CDR3 reads CASSLGENSYNEQFF. CDR3 sequence (DNA): TGCGCCAGCAGCTTGGGAGAGAACTCCTACAATGAGCAGTTCTTC.

DNA of the CDR3: TGCGCCAGCAGCTTGATCGTGGAGAAACAAGAGACCCAGTACTTC. This codes for CASSLIVEKQETQYF. This rearrangement joins TRBV5-1 to TRBJ2-5; D is unclear. The V gene lost 1 base and the J gene lost 2 bases, with 12 bases spanning the gap. In germline, CDR1 is SGHRS, CDR2 YFSETQ. This CDR3 region has 15 residues.

This chain joins TRBV25-1 and TRBJ2-5, with 8 bases that match TRBD2. Germline CDR1 reads MGHDK; CDR2 reads SYGVNS. CDR3 length equals 14 residues. The J segment lost 5 bases and the V segment lost 3 bases, leaving 5 bases of the junction unmatched. The CDR3 DNA is TGTGCCAGCAGTGATTGGACTAGCTGGGAGACCCAGTACTTC. It codes for CASSDWTSWETQYF.

The chain carries TRBV7-9 and TRBJ2-1; D might be TRBD2 (5 bases). Germline CDR1 reads SEHNR; CDR2 reads FQNEAQ (reference sequence). This CDR3 contains 13 residues. The V end was cut by 2 bases, the J end by 5 bases, with 7 bases between. CDR3 protein: CASSLPGDNEQFF. The CDR3 DNA reads as TGTGCCAGCAGCTTACCCGGGGACAATGAGCAGTTCTTC.

The J gene is TRBJ2-7, the V gene TRBV19, with 7 bases lining up with TRBD1. The trim removed 0 bases at V and 1 base at J, leaving 3 bases unmatched. Germline assignment: CDR1 LNHDA and CDR2 SQIVND (reference sequence). The CDR3 extends over 15 amino acids. This chain's CDR3 is CASSIDPQGSYEQYF. The CDR3 DNA reads TGTGCCAGTAGTATAGATCCACAGGGGTCCTACGAGCAGTACTTC.

The CDR3 region has the DNA TGTGCCAGCAGCTTAGCTGGGACAGGCCCTAATGAGCAGTTCTTC. Amino acid sequence: CASSLAGTGPNEQFF. The gene calls are TRBV11-2 and TRBJ2-1, with 8 bases fitting TRBD1. From germline, CDR1 is SGHAT and CDR2 FQNNGV. Unmatched junction bases numbered 6, after V lost 1 base and J lost 7 bases. The CDR3 contains 15 residues.

The chain links TRBV19 to TRBJ2-1, with D unresolved. Trimming left V 1 base short and J 4 bases short, with 11 bases between. CDR1 is LNHDA, CDR2 SQIVND, per germline (reference sequence). There are 15 residues in the CDR3. In DNA, the CDR3 is TGTGCCAGTAGTATAGCCAGGCACGGATACAATGAGCAGTTCTTC. Amino acids: CASSIARHGYNEQFF.